This T cell receptor beta chain was sequenced for a study of T cells in Graves' hyperthyroidism and ophthalmopathy. Study information: Peripheral blood sampling occurred at initial diagnosis, before any treatment.

Germline values: CDR1 SNHLY, CDR2 FYNNEI. J gave up 3 bases and V 4 bases, and 7 bases lay outside the gene matches. This CDR3 is 17 amino acids long. The source material, RNA transcripts, was used to amplify TCR beta CDR3 regions. The HTBI primer set was used in a first-round RT-PCR of the TCR CDR3. TCRdb used MiXCR to reprocess the multiplex PCR reads, holding one entry per CDR3 protein. The sample yields roughly 350,000 distinct CDR3 sequences, 11% to 15% seen once. The study excluded patients with uncontrolled infection, other autoimmune disease, pregnancy or lactation. This clonotype was seen ten or more times.

This chain joins TRBV2 and TRBJ2-7, with 15 bases aligning to TRBD2. The sequenced material came from blood. The clonotype comes from a woman in her twenties or thirties with Graves' hyperthyroidism. CDR3 protein: CASSVGTSGRIIYEQYF. The DNA for the CDR3 is TGTGCCAGCAGTGTAGGGACTAGCGGGAGGATCATCTACGAGCAGTACTTC.